A selection of T cell receptor beta chains follows, all from one sample in a study of graft-versus-host responses after intestinal transplantation. The antigens of these receptors remain unknown. Measured with immunoSEQ multiplex PCR; TCRdb has only the in-frame clones, and not every one. Of about 120,000 clones in the sample, approximately 90% are singletons; the top ten hold roughly 0.2%. Sequencing was performed on unstimulated CD4+ T cells sorted from spleen or lymph node cells, taken before intestinal transplant. These receptors all stem from a human donor who received an intestinal transplant. CDR3s leave out the opening cysteine and the closing phenylalanine or tryptophan. Expanded clones are given a class, and other clones once, few, many or no size at all.

clone size,J gene,V gene,CDR3 protein
-,TRBJ2-7,TRBV28,ASSSTSGPYEQY
-,TRBJ1-5,TRBV29-1,SVECPRNQPQH
-,TRBJ1-2,TRBV18,ASSPKSGYGYT
once,TRBJ1-1,TRBV6-5,ASREDRANTEAF
-,TRBJ1-3,TRBV6-5,ASSSSDSGNTIY
-,TRBJ1-3,TRBV9,ASSFQGHAPSGNTIY
-,TRBJ1-4,TRBV5-1,ASSLQPGDEKLF
-,TRBJ1-5,TRBV18,ASSPPGREPQH
-,TRBJ2-5,TRBV29-1,SVERTTKETQY
once,TRBJ2-3,TRBV5-1,ASSLALEKDTQY
-,TRBJ1-1,TRBV7-9,ASSTQGSPTEAF
-,TRBJ1-2,TRBV28,ASSLRVHGYT
-,TRBJ2-5,TRBV5-5,ASRLAISTETQY
-,TRBJ1-3,TRBV2,ASRITDSRSGNTIY
-,TRBJ1-5,TRBV28,ASDPGQALGPQH
once,TRBJ1-2,TRBV19,ASNNPARVHYGYT
-,TRBJ2-5,TRBV11-2,ASSFGRVETQY